The rows below give T cell receptor beta chains drawn from one sample of a study of Graves' ophthalmopathy and Graves' hyperthyroidism. TCRdb analysed the multiplex PCR reads with MiXCR anew, one entry per CDR3 protein. The table includes hundreds of thousands of distinct CDR3 sequences, roughly 39% detected once. The sequenced material came from peripheral blood. The source is an adult man with Graves' ophthalmopathy. Each CDR3 is given with its conserved first and last residue.

V gene | CDR3 protein
TRBV6-6 | CASSERTHYGYTF
TRBV5-1 | CASSLSGGGGTYF
TRBV20-1 | CSARDPGRTNEKLFF
TRBV12-3/TRBV12-4 | CASRYGTFYGYTF
TRBV19 | CASSYRGPGYTF
TRBV10-3 | CASSVNLAGQRNQPQHF
TRBV2 | CASTLDRGGNTIYF
TRBV7-2 | CASPLPGQGNDYGYTF
TRBV10-3 | CAISELEDLFF
TRBV5-5 | CASSLVGQGLSYEQYF
TRBV29-1 | CSEASTGNKNIQYF
TRBV10-3 | CASSYPWVPAGNQPQHF
TRBV7-6 | CTNSLSEGRYEQYF
TRBV5-1 | CASSQVAGGRETQYF
TRBV20-1 | CSASDLRGQYEQYF
TRBV19 | CASSRGGQPRHF
TRBV19 | CASSIARGSYEQYF
TRBV25-1 | CASSEYGVGTTNEKLFF
TRBV12-3/TRBV12-4 | CASSPEGRGASYEQYF
TRBV10-3 | CAISDRGDTGEQYF
TRBV12-3/TRBV12-4 | CASSQRGPPYEQYF
TRBV10-3 | CATGTEPNLGQPQHF
TRBV5-1 | CASSLSLGGGGETQYF
TRBV15 | CATSRGNRGEGYGYTF
TRBV2 | CASSEGLSNPQLFF
TRBV27 | CASSYAQGGVEAFF
TRBV14 | CASSHTSGTGELFF
TRBV19 | CASSIDRAWANTGELFF
TRBV20-1 | CSARDAGTQETQYF
TRBV29-1 | CSLTASYGYTF
TRBV7-6 | CASSPTMGQAYEQYF
TRBV20-1 | CSAKAAVNTEAFF
TRBV7-8 | CASSSSRASGNQPQHF
TRBV25-1 | CASSARQRRGDIRAFF
TRBV7-2 | CASSDGVQGQETQYF
TRBV7-9 | CASSSRSGPGRNTEAFF
TRBV24-1 | CATSPAWLAGDNEQFF
TRBV5-1 | CASSLMGVFYEQYF
TRBV12-3/TRBV12-4 | CASSLGARLNTQYF
TRBV7-9 | CASSPQTGGTGELFF